This T cell receptor beta chain came from a study of cytomegalovirus exposure and HLA in healthy donors (dated by TCRdb to 2016 to 2017). Study-wide context: According to an earlier analysis of 450 to 650 of the donors, about 190 million T cells yielded 90 million to 130 million unique TCR beta sequences and about 300 Gb of sequence data. The later analysis used no new phenotypic data to find candidate immune exposures, relying instead on TCR beta sequences and their occurrence across donors. Every discovery cohort repertoire had been produced on one sequencing platform. Both class I and class II loci were covered by HLA typing, at four-digit resolution. Among some 400 genotyped donors of the cohort, an average of about 240,000 unique TCR beta nucleotide sequences was sequenced per donor, of which about 19% were non-productive. Several DR-DQ haplotypes were handled as single units for association and clustering because linkage in the cohort was strong. The study combined high-throughput TCR immunosequencing, statistical association of individual TCRs with disease status, and machine learning to predict cytomegalovirus infection status. Roughly 300 gigabases of sequencing data and roughly 90 million unique TCR sequences were included in an early release covering roughly 600 HLA-typed donors. Typing coverage varied by locus: roughly 629-640 donors for A, B, C, DRB1 and DQB1; approximately 500 for DQA1; around 570 for DPA1; roughly 470 for DPB1. Alongside the repertoire data, information on donor age, sex, ethnicity and CMV serostatus was compiled. In an earlier analysis of around 540 of the donors, high-throughput TCR beta sequencing was used to judge whether each TCR beta V gene segment behaved as functional or pseudogenic. In a later analysis, previously published TCR beta repertoires from 500 to 750 donors were re-analyzed and high-resolution HLA genotyping was added so that TCR occurrence patterns could be studied. Genome-wide SNP genotypes for about 65% of the roughly 700 donors were used in a later genetic analysis, which treated that subset as a discovery cohort. The genetic ancestry cluster associated with self-reported Caucasian donors included about four fifths of the 398 genotyped donors. The study aimed to test whether signatures of past pathogen exposure could be identified by cataloging public T cell receptors. The study used immunosequencing to profile the T cell repertoires of under 700 subjects and linked those repertoires to cytomegalovirus serostatus. Along with the 666-subject first cohort, a separate validation cohort of 120 different subjects was used. Results the study describes overall, beyond this receptor: A total of roughly 160 TCR beta chains were listed by the study as associated with cytomegalovirus. This cohort had only TCR beta chains sequenced, and the lack of alpha or paired-chain data limited which features could be detected. A later analysis found that most CMV-associated TCR beta chains appeared HLA-restricted, with HLA associations seemingly driven largely by CMV exposure. Because the 87-base-pair reads could not distinguish some IMGT-functional V segments, including TRBV6-2 and TRBV6-3, those segments were excluded. A further reported finding was that TCR beta sequences accurately predicted the HLA-A and HLA-B alleles for most subjects in the first cohort. A later analysis associated around 16,000 TCR beta sequences with specific HLA alleles at a false discovery rate of 0.05. Because counts were too low, some 17 rarely observed V segments, including chromosome 9 orphons, were excluded from the earlier analysis of 587 of the donors. Linkage disequilibrium might explain the correlated functional status among segregating V segments, but an unknown experimental factor could not be ruled out. In a later analysis, TCR association rates were found to vary across HLA loci, with the most associated TCRs seen for DRB1 alleles and the fewest for HLA-C alleles. In a later analysis, several top co-occurrence clusters were reported to appear linked to parvovirus B19, influenza, CMV and Epstein-Barr virus. Strong co-occurrence of HLA alleles, especially DR and DQ, made assigning TCR associations to individual alleles difficult. In a later analysis, HLA-associated TCR beta chains were found to be more clonally expanded and to have lower generation probabilities than equally common non-associated chains. The only immune exposure information available for the cohort was CMV serostatus. A cluster of highly shared sequence variants was judged likely to represent a technical artifact of the sequencing pipeline. Cytomegalovirus status was reported to be diagnosed by the classifier with high specificity and sensitivity in both the original and validation cohorts. According to the authors, the approach could potentially be generalized to other disease states and immunological phenotypes. Most TCR sequences were seen in very few donors, while some public TCRs were found in many individuals. In an earlier analysis of a few hundred of the donors, most TCR beta V segments were observed in productive rearrangements about 87% or about 30% of the time, broadly matching IMGT annotations. An association between a missense DCLRE1C variant and V-gene and J-gene trimming of TCR beta chains was found in a later genetic analysis and replicated in an independent cohort. Sequencing depth was assumed to be roughly uniform across donors in the presence/absence analyses, though that assumption may not hold. A later genetic analysis reported fewer N-insertions in productive TCRs among donors in an Asian-associated ancestry cluster than the approximately 700-donor mean. In vitro tests confirmed that a few of the cytomegalovirus-associated TCR beta chains recognize cytomegalovirus antigens. Because HLA typing was unavailable for some donors at each locus, only the typed subset was used in association tests.

The cohort comprised fewer than 700 healthy bone marrow donors. At the time of sampling, every cohort member was nominally healthy, though immune exposures that went unrecorded were likely present. CMV serostatus was recorded as positive for around 300 and negative for about 50% of the roughly 670 cohort members, whereas no CMV serostatus was recorded for the donor in question. A peripheral blood sample was provided by each donor, and peripheral blood mononuclear cells were used for TCR beta sequencing. Genomic DNA was extracted from the blood cell samples with the Qiagen DNeasy Blood Extraction Kit. V drops 2 bases and J drops 5 bases, leaving 15 bases in between. The CDR3 holds 14 amino acids from the cysteine to the phenylalanine. Only the CDR3 DNA stays, 42 bases, in frame from base 1. From a lookup of the germline V gene, CDR1 and CDR2 are SQVTM and ANQGSEA. This clone occurred a few times. Its antigen is currently not known. Nothing much larger sits one base from this clone, and base qualities are not available.

Libraries came from the immunoSEQ multiplex PCR assay. For the multiplex PCR, a mixture combining 60 forward primers for TCR Vbeta segments and 13 reverse primers for TCR Jbeta segments was used. The CDR3 region of rearranged TCR beta genes was amplified from genomic DNA with a multiplex PCR assay. The Illumina HiSeq System was used to sequence the amplified TCR beta libraries as 87-base-pair reads. The published analysis was carried out like this. A later analysis counted approximately 74 million unique TCR beta chains across the 650 to 800 repertoires, and 10 million to 12 million of these chains were shared by at least two donors. Raw reads were error-corrected and collapsed into unique sequences by a nearest-neighbor algorithm in which closely related sequences were merged to remove PCR and sequencing errors. CDR3 sequences were aligned to IMGT reference sequences to assign V, D and J gene segments. For a sequence to be retained, a match of at least six nucleotides was required to both a V gene segment and a J gene segment. A rearrangement was called productive if the CDR3 had no stop codons and remained in frame with V and J, and every other rearrangement was called non-productive. CDR3 was defined according to IMGT convention as the region running from the second conserved V-encoded cysteine to the conserved J-encoded phenylalanine. The earlier analysis of about 620 of the donors excluded sequences that lacked an unambiguous match to a single V gene segment. In an earlier analysis of 587 of the donors, V segments were called functional above 56.7% productive rearrangements and were called segregating when the between-donor standard deviation exceeded 5%. A statistical classification framework was built for diagnosing cytomegalovirus status from the catalog of TCR beta chain sequences. In a later analysis, TCR nucleotide sequences were compared against IMGT/GENE-DB human TR gene sequences so that V and J genes could be assigned. The TCRdist pipeline was used in a later analysis to assign CDR3 sequences and most-parsimonious VDJ recombination scenarios. In a later analysis, each TCR beta chain was defined by its CDR3 amino acid sequence together with its V-gene family, and reads lacking a unique V-gene family were excluded. As a way to deal with suspected cross-contamination and a sequencing artifact, a later analysis dropped roughly 600 nucleotide sequences that were highly shared and had low generation probability. In a later analysis, a clonal expansion index was calculated for each public chain from normalized within-repertoire ranks of inferred template counts. In a later analysis, generation probabilities were computed with a VDJ recombination model fitted to out-of-frame rearrangements, and the resulting probabilities were checked against IGoR. In a later analysis, TCR-TCR, TCR-HLA and TCR-CMV co-occurrence was scored with hypergeometric tests, and a repertoire-size bias correction was applied to TCR pairs. In a later analysis, false discovery rates were estimated by permuting HLA or CMV assignments 20 times. A later analysis grouped co-occurring TCRs with DBSCAN, adding TCRdist sequence similarity when clustering within HLA-allele-positive subsets. Co-occurrence clustering excluded repertoires with fewer than 30,000 or more than 120,000 public chains, plus five with anomalous nucleotide sharing. TCRdb retrieved this table from immuneACCESS and kept in-frame rearrangements only. Not all clones are present; in checked studies, unresolved V genes account for under half, and no reason is known for the remainder. V and J calls and clone size are given by that table; D and trimming were obtained from the DNA. The sample table contains some 98,000 clones; only one count was recorded for about three quarters of them. Together, the top ten hold 7.5% to 9.5% of the sample.

Recombination connected TRBV29-1 to TRBJ1-2; TRBD1 is a possible D gene, resting on 5 matching bases. This TCR was recovered from a human donor in good health. The sample consisted of PBMCs. CDR3 sequence: CSVESAGYSYGYTF. The DNA sequence is TGCAGCGTTGAATCCGCAGGGTATTCGTATGGCTACACCTTC.